One and the same sample provided the 21 T cell receptor beta chains below, sequenced in a study of human T cells and chemical hapten exposure (dated by TCRdb to about 2021). The meaning of the sample's time point label: patch test 3, about 24 weeks after DPC sensitization. Sample treatment or condition, as interpreted from the label and publication: therapeutic diphenylcyclopropenone sensitization with weekly scalp DPC. Libraries were prepared through RACE. The listed sequencing device is NextSeq 500. TCRdb handled the public reads itself, with Q25 trimming in fastp and clone calling in MiXCR, and kept productive beta chains. Each CDR3 protein gets just one entry, which takes the most common genes and DNA from the rows behind it. Within this sample are roughly 200,000 distinct CDR3 sequences, with about 22% of them counted one time only. Roughly 2.3% of the sample rests with the top ten. The source material was whole blood, sampled in connection with sensitization to the hapten diphenylcyclopropenone (DPC). Source of these receptors: a middle-aged woman with alopecia areata. Some clones in this sample may be carry-over from other donors' samples.

The chain joins TRBV4-1 to TRBJ2-7; 10 nucleotides agree with TRBD1. The CDR3 runs to 17 residues. Germline V gene sequence: CDR1 MGHRA, CDR2 YSYEKL. Trimming at V came to 3 bases and at J to 1 base, leaving 9 bases not matched to a gene. The CDR3 protein is CASSHRQGADISYEQYF. The CDR3 DNA reads as TGCGCCAGCAGCCATAGACAGGGGGCAGATATATCCTACGAGCAGTACTTC.

This clonotype was seen many times. The chain carries TRBV29-1 and TRBJ2-1; 8 bases agree with TRBD2. CDR3 length: 12 residues. CDR1 and CDR2 (germline): SQVTM, ANQGSEA. The CDR3 protein is CTGGQSNNEQFF. CDR3 coding DNA: TGCACGGGAGGGCAAAGTAACAATGAGCAGTTCTTC.

This clonotype was recorded a few times. The CDR3 DNA reads as TGTGCCAGCAGCTACAAGGGCGGCTACACCTTC. This encodes CASSYKGGYTF. This chain connects TRBV28 to TRBJ1-2; D is ambiguous. V lost 6 bases, J lost 8 bases, and 10 bases lay in between. In germline, CDR1 is MDHEN, CDR2 SYDVKM. The CDR3 is 11 residues long.

This sequence joins TRBV15 and TRBJ2-5, with TRBD2 identical over 7 bases. The germline V gene has CDR1 LNHNV and CDR2 YYDKDF (reference sequence). V lost 0 bases and J lost 6; bases outside the gene matches: 7. The CDR3 extends over 15 amino acids. CDR3: CATSRDLWGGKTQYF. The CDR3 region has the DNA TGTGCCACCAGCAGAGATCTTTGGGGAGGGAAGACCCAGTACTTC.

The CDR3 DNA is TGTGCCAGCAGCACCAGATACCGCGGGTATGGCTACACCTTC. This translates into CASSTRYRGYGYTF. J is TRBJ1-2 and V is TRBV21-1. TRBV21-1 is annotated as a pseudogene. The CDR3 loop spans 14 amino acids.

The J gene is TRBJ2-5, the V gene TRBV10-3, with 7 bases matching TRBD1. Losses at the gene ends were 2 bases for V and 5 bases for J; bases not matched to a gene: 5. This CDR3 contains 14 residues. Germline V gene lookup returns CDR1 ENHRY and CDR2 SYGVKD. CDR3 region: CAISEDRDRETQYF. As DNA, the CDR3 is TGTGCCATCAGTGAGGACAGGGATCGCGAGACCCAGTACTTC.

V is TRBV20-1 and J is TRBJ2-3; 13 nucleotides match TRBD2. CDR1 is DFQATT and CDR2 is SNEGSKA in the germline V gene (reference sequence). After removal of 7 bases from V and 12 bases from J, the junction contained 4 bases not matched to a gene. The CDR3 length is 11 residues. CDR3 nucleotides: TGCAGTGTACGGACTAGCGGGGGCCAGTATTTT. Its protein product is CSVRTSGGQYF.

The chain carries TRBV28 and TRBJ2-1, with D maybe TRBD1 (5 bases). The CDR3 covers 15 residues. CDR1 and CDR2 from the germline V gene are MDHEN and SYDVKM. V was trimmed by 3 bases and J by 3 bases, leaving 12 bases between them. CDR3 in amino acids: CASSFFQGVYNEQFF. The DNA of the CDR3 is TGTGCCAGCAGTTTTTTCCAGGGCGTCTACAATGAGCAGTTCTTC.

This clonotype was picked up a small number of times. The J gene is TRBJ2-3, the V gene TRBV11-2, with 8 nucleotides matching TRBD1. The CDR3 has 15 amino acids. Germline V gene data show CDR1 as SGHAT and CDR2 as FQNNGV. V lost 0 bases to trimming and J lost 5 bases; unmatched junction nucleotides: 4. The CDR3 bases are TGTGCCAGCAGCTTAGACAGGGGGCGCATAGATACGCAGTATTTT. Amino acids: CASSLDRGRIDTQYF.

This clonotype was counted a few times. The rearrangement uses TRBV20-1 and TRBJ2-2; maybe TRBD2 (5 bases). The CDR3 contains 15 residues. V was cut by 5 bases and J by 0 bases, with 13 bases left in between. The germline V gene encodes CDR1 DFQATT and CDR2 SNEGSKA (reference sequence). The CDR3 nucleotides are TGCAGTGCTTTCGGAGGAGCTACGAACACCGGGGAGCTGTTTTTT. It yields the protein CSAFGGATNTGELFF.

This clonotype has more than one count but fewer than ten. The V gene is TRBV27, the J gene TRBJ2-7, with TRBD1 matching over 7 bases. The CDR3 has 13 amino acids. Germline V gives CDR1 MNHEY, CDR2 SMNVEV (reference sequence). V gave up 3 bases and J gave up 4 bases; unmatched junction bases: 3. CDR3 residues: CASSFARGYEQYF. As DNA, the CDR3 is TGTGCCAGCAGTTTTGCCAGGGGGTACGAGCAGTACTTC.

This clonotype was detected many times. The V call is TRBV20-1, the J call TRBJ1-1; D is perhaps TRBD1 (6 bases). V dropped 2 bases and J dropped 5 bases, with 15 bases sitting between them. The germline gives CDR1 DFQATT, CDR2 SNEGSKA (reference sequence). The CDR3 has 14 residues. CDR3 bases: TGCAGTGCTAGAAAGGGAGGACAGAAAACTGAAGCTTTCTTT. Its protein product is CSARKGGQKTEAFF.

The chain carries TRBV5-8 and TRBJ1-4; 12 bases fit TRBD1. V gave up 4 bases and J gave up 6 bases; unmatched junction bases: 4. The CDR3 extends over 15 amino acids. Germline values: CDR1 SGHTS, CDR2 YDEGEE. CDR3 DNA sequence: TGTGCCAGCAGCCCGGGACAGGGGGCGTATGAAAAACTGTTTTTT. Its translation: CASSPGQGAYEKLFF.

This clonotype has a handful of counts. V and J are TRBV20-1 and TRBJ2-1, with no clear D. The V end lost 0 bases, the J end lost 4 bases, and 16 bases lay between the germline ends. Germline-derived CDR1 and CDR2 are DFQATT and SNEGSKA (reference sequence). This CDR3 spans 16 amino acids. The CDR3 nucleotides are TGCAGTGCTAGAGATCAACTACCCGAAAGATACAATGAGCAGTTCTTC. Translating it yields CSARDQLPERYNEQFF.

This sequence joins TRBV9 and TRBJ1-5; D is perhaps TRBD1 (6 bases). The CDR3 is made up of 16 amino acids. V gave up 0 bases and J gave up 5 bases, with 15 bases separating them. CDR1 is SGDLS and CDR2 is YYNGEE in the germline V gene. In nucleotides, the CDR3 is TGTGCCAGCAGCGTAGGGGGGCAGGGTAACGATCAGCCCCAGCATTTT. It translates to CASSVGGQGNDQPQHF.

The CDR3 loop reads CASSQTPGQGSPLHF. The CDR3, as DNA: TGTGCCAGCAGCCAGACCCCGGGACAGGGCTCACCCCTCCACTTT. This chain connects TRBV3-1 to TRBJ1-6, with 9 bases lining up with TRBD1. The germline gives CDR1 LGHDT, CDR2 YNNKEL (reference sequence). The CDR3 has 15 residues. J lost 10 bases, V lost 3 bases, and 7 bases had no gene match. Based on the CDR3 plus reference TRBV3-1 and TRBJ1-6, the full variable domain is DTAVSQTPKYLVTQMGNDKSIKCEQNLGHDTMYWYKQDSKKFLKIMFSYNNKELIINETVPNRFSPKSPDKAHLNLHINSLELGDSAVYFCASSQTPGQGSPLHFGNGTRLTVT.

A word on this clonotype: Sequence at one end of the junction differs from germline and may be a read error. J is TRBJ2-1 and V is TRBV5-6; D uncertain. This CDR3 is built from 15 residues. Germline CDR1 reads SGHDT; CDR2 reads YYEEEE. CDR3 loop: CVSSPSSWSYNEQFF. As DNA, the CDR3 is TGTGTCAGCAGTCCGTCCTCCTGGTCCTACAATGAGCAGTTCTTC. Supplemented by reference TRBV5-6 and TRBJ2-1, the full variable domain reads DAGVTQSPTHLIKTRGQQVTLRCSPKSGHDTVSWYQQALGQGPQFIFQYYEEEERQRGNFPDRFSGHQFPNYSSELNVNALLLGDSALYLCVSSPSSWSYNEQFFGPGTRLTVL.

This clonotype was found a few times. The rearrangement joins TRBV11-2 to TRBJ2-1; D may be TRBD2 (6 bases). Per the germline V gene, CDR1 is SGHAT and CDR2 is FQNNGV. Trimming pared 5 bases from V and 3 bases from J, leaving 14 bases between. There are 15 residues in the CDR3. CDR3 bases: TGTGCCAGCAGCCTGGGACTTTCGGGCTACAATGAGCAGTTCTTC. Amino acids: CASSLGLSGYNEQFF.

DNA for the CDR3: TGTGCCAGCACTTGGGGGAACACTGAAGCTTTCTTT. It codes for CASTWGNTEAFF. This sequence joins TRBV6-1 and TRBJ1-1; D is undetermined. Germline CDR1 is MNHNS and CDR2 is SASEGT. The ends were cut back, 7 bases at V and 1 base at J, with 7 bases in the middle. The CDR3 contains 12 residues.

The rearrangement uses TRBV6-5 and TRBJ2-7, with 11 bases fitting TRBD2. This CDR3 comprises 13 residues. CDR1 and CDR2 (germline): MNHEY, SVGAGI. With V trimmed by 8 bases and J by 3 bases, 3 bases remained unmatched. This CDR3 is CASRGLADYEQYF. CDR3 bases: TGTGCCAGCCGGGGACTAGCGGACTACGAGCAGTACTTC.

The chain combines TRBV7-9 with TRBJ2-7, with TRBD1 identical over 8 bases. V shed 0 bases and J 7 bases; nucleotides not matched to a gene: 5. The CDR3 totals 14 residues. CDR1 is SEHNR and CDR2 is FQNEAQ in the germline V gene (reference sequence). The CDR3 sequence is CASSLAGTGREQYF. DNA for the CDR3: TGTGCCAGCAGCTTAGCAGGGACAGGTCGGGAGCAGTACTTC.